The text below deals with one T cell receptor beta chain. What it recognizes is unknown. Germline is not matched at one junction end, which may reflect a read error. Sequencing used immunoSEQ multiplex PCR; TCRdb keeps in-frame clones, though not all of them. This sample has about 680,000 clones, with approximately 88% found just once. This sample is drawn from a study of Ad26.COV2.S vaccination and SARS-CoV-2 variants. Study background: Intramuscular Ad26.COV2.S doses were given once or twice, 56 days apart.

Treatment indicated: around 19 received Ad26.COV2.S at low or high dose, single or two shots; about five received placebo; per-sample allocation not given. Sample collection was performed on day 63 after the first vaccine or placebo injection. In the vaccine, an Ad26 vector expressed the SARS-CoV-2 spike of the Wuhan strain. Germline V gene data show CDR1 as SGHVS and CDR2 as FQNEAQ. The CDR3 covers 16 residues. Regarding the study as a whole: Estimates derived from TCR breadth and depth analyses may have underestimated total T cell responses.

Sample: peripheral blood, taken in a trial of Ad26.COV2.S vaccine versus placebo. This chain connects TRBV7-8 to TRBJ1-4; unclear D gene. This clonotype was obtained from a person aged 18-65 years who received the Ad26.COV2.S COVID-19 vaccine or a placebo. As DNA, the CDR3 is TGTGCCAGCAGCTCCGGGCAGGCCAGGCCTAAGGAAAAACTGTTTTTT. It specifies CASSSGQARPKEKLFF.